Shown below are 14 T cell receptor beta chains from a single sample sequenced in a study of metastatic and nonmetastatic thyroid tumors. No patient had received any treatment before thyroid surgery. TCRdb reprocessed the PCR reads via MiXCR. The table records under 95,000 clones, around 7.8% of them present only once. Sequenced sample: blood. The receptors here all came from a female donor with papillary thyroid cancer or a benign thyroid nodule (not recorded which). Some clones in this sample may be carry-over from other donors' samples.

This clone was found many times. The chain recombines TRBV9 with TRBJ2-3; 7 positions agree with TRBD2. The CDR3 is made up of 14 amino acids. The germline CDR1 and CDR2 sequences are SGDLS and YYNGEE. Trimming cost V 6 bases and J 3 bases; bases outside gene matches: 7. The CDR3 here is CASTRTGGTDTQYF. DNA of the CDR3: TGTGCCAGCACCAGGACGGGAGGAACAGATACGCAGTATTTT. The full variable domain, with the rest looked up from reference TRBV9 and TRBJ2-3, is DSGVTQTPKHLITATGQRVTLRCSPRSGDLSVYWYQQSLDQGLQFLIQYYNGEERAKGNILERFSAQQFPDLHSELNLSSLELGDSALYFCASTRTGGTDTQYFGPGTRLTVL.

The sample holds many counts of this clone. The genes are TRBV20-1 and TRBJ2-5, with a possible D match to TRBD1 (6 bases). Germline-derived CDR1 and CDR2 are DFQATT and SNEGSKA (reference sequence). Trimming removed 0 bases from V and 4 bases from J, with 24 bases in between. This CDR3 contains 18 residues. The CDR3 reads CSARDPNARQVTGETQYF. CDR3 sequence (DNA): TGCAGTGCTAGAGATCCGAATGCTAGACAGGTAACGGGAGAGACCCAGTACTTC.

This clone was recorded at least ten times. The genes are TRBV9 and TRBJ2-1; D gene ambiguous. Germline CDR1 reads SGDLS; CDR2 reads YYNGEE. The germline V and J ends were trimmed by 0 bases and 3 bases, with 10 bases remaining between them. The CDR3 extends over 15 amino acids. This CDR3 reads CASSVGTHGYNEQFF. In DNA, the CDR3 is TGTGCCAGCAGCGTAGGAACTCACGGCTACAATGAGCAGTTCTTC.

This clone appeared many times. This chain uses TRBV6-2 or TRBV6-3 with TRBJ2-2, with D unclear. Germline values: CDR1 MNHEY, CDR2 SVGEGT. The V gene lost 2 bases and the J gene lost 2 bases, with 6 bases spanning the gap. The CDR3 extends over 14 amino acids. The CDR3: CASSYRRNTGELFF. DNA of the CDR3: TGTGCCAGCAGTTACAGGAGAAACACCGGGGAGCTGTTTTTT.

Only a few counts were recorded for this clone. V and J are TRBV6-2 or TRBV6-3 and TRBJ2-7; D not resolved. From germline, CDR1 is MNHEY and CDR2 SVGEGT. The CDR3 has 12 amino acids. With 2 bases removed from V and 1 base from J, the gap between germline ends came to 3 bases. This CDR3 is CASSYSSYEQYF. The CDR3 DNA reads TGTGCCAGCAGTTACAGTTCCTACGAGCAGTACTTC.

In this sample, this clone turned up many times. The chain employs TRBV5-1 and TRBJ1-6; a possible D gene is TRBD1 (6 bases). Between the trimmed V and J ends, which lost 0 bases and 11 bases, there was a span of 12 bases. This CDR3 contains 14 residues. From germline, CDR1 is SGHRS and CDR2 YFSETQ. CDR3 region: CASSLDRVGTPLHF. The DNA of the CDR3 is TGCGCCAGCAGCTTGGACAGGGTGGGAACACCCCTCCACTTT.

This clone was seen ten or more times. V usage is TRBV14 and J usage is TRBJ2-1; D might be TRBD1 or TRBD2, each matching 5 bases. Looked up from germline, CDR1 is SGHDN and CDR2 is FVKESK. Between the trimmed V and J ends, which lost 0 bases and 6 bases, there was a span of 18 bases. The CDR3 is made up of 17 amino acids. The chain's CDR3 is CASSQDRTGRVSNEQFF. For the CDR3, the DNA is TGTGCCAGCAGCCAAGATCGTACGGGACGAGTTTCCAATGAGCAGTTCTTC.

Remarks on this clone: A read error may be the cause here, since a much bigger clone is one base away. The chain carries TRBV9 and TRBJ1-1; D is perhaps TRBD1 (5 bases). Germline V gene data show CDR1 as SGDLS and CDR2 as YYNGEE. Trimming took off 3 bases at V and 7 bases at J, with 10 bases between the two ends. CDR3 length equals 12 residues. CDR3 DNA sequence: TGTGCCAGCAGCGGCCTGGGGCGTGAAGCTTTCTTT. Amino acid sequence: CASSGLGREAFF.

V is TRBV10-2 and J is TRBJ1-2; weak D call: TRBD1 (5 bases). Trimming pared 0 bases from V and 6 bases from J, leaving 26 bases between. Germline V lookup: CDR1 WSHSY, CDR2 SAAADI. The CDR3 is made up of 19 amino acids. The CDR3 reads CASSESGRGVEGRENGYTF. CDR3 nucleotides: TGCGCCAGCAGTGAGTCGGGGCGGGGCGTCGAGGGGCGTGAGAATGGCTACACCTTC.

This clone has ten or more counts. The V call is TRBV12-3 or TRBV12-4, the J call TRBJ2-3; tentative D call: TRBD1 (6 bases). The CDR3 contains 15 residues. V was clipped by 7 bases and J by 3 bases, with 17 bases between them. The CDR3 DNA reads as TGTGCCAGCACCCCGGGCCAGGGGCGAACAGATACGCAGTATTTT. Its protein product is CASTPGQGRTDTQYF.

This chain connects TRBV6-1 to TRBJ2-1, with 11 bases aligning to TRBD1. The CDR3 has 16 residues. V gave up 5 bases and J gave up 8 bases; unmatched junction bases: 11. Per germline, CDR1 MNHNS and CDR2 SASEGT. The CDR3 protein is CASSLGTGGRKDEQFF. The CDR3 coding sequence is TGTGCCAGCAGTCTCGGGACAGGGGGACGTAAGGATGAGCAGTTCTTC.

This clone was detected ten times or more. V is TRBV7-9 and J is TRBJ2-2; tentatively, D is TRBD1 (6 bases). CDR1 and CDR2 (germline): SEHNR, FQNEAQ (reference sequence). The length of the CDR3 is 14 residues. V lost 6 bases to trimming and J lost 1 base, with 9 bases between them. The CDR3 sequence is CASSQTGNTGELFF. For the CDR3, the DNA is TGTGCCAGCAGTCAGACAGGGAACACCGGGGAGCTGTTTTTT.

This clone was detected ten times or more. The chain couples TRBV3-1 to TRBJ1-2, with D possibly TRBD1 on 6 matching bases. V was clipped by 1 base and J by 4 bases, with 10 bases between them. Germline loops: CDR1 LGHDT, CDR2 YNNKEL (reference sequence). The CDR3 contains 14 residues. CDR3 protein: CASSQGRGSYGYTF. The CDR3 DNA sequence: TGTGCCAGCAGCCAAGGGAGGGGGTCCTATGGCTACACCTTC.

This clone was observed many times. J is TRBJ2-3 and V is TRBV3-1, with D unresolved. The CDR3 loop spans 13 amino acids. Germline CDR1 LGHDT, CDR2 YNNKEL (reference sequence). The germline V and J ends were trimmed by 8 bases and 0 bases, with 9 bases remaining between them. CDR3 nucleotide sequence: TGTGCCAGCGGGTTCGGGAGCACAGATACGCAGTATTTT. It translates to CASGFGSTDTQYF.